A selection of T cell receptor beta chains follows, all from one sample in a study of T cells in Graves' hyperthyroidism and ophthalmopathy. Each CDR3 protein gets one entry after TCRdb re-called the multiplex PCR reads with MiXCR. Among 300,000 to 500,000 distinct CDR3 sequences listed, under 15% were seen once. Specimen: blood. The receptors shown here come from a woman younger than 45 with Graves' hyperthyroidism. The CDR3 runs from the conserved cysteine through the conserved F or W. The D gene is left open where the match is weak. Clone sizes are given selectively: once, few, many, or a class where the clone is expanded.

V	size	J	D	DNA	CDR3
TRBV29-1	few	TRBJ2-4	NA	TGCAGCGGTAAGACTAGTACCAAAAACATTCAGTACTTC	CSGKTSTKNIQYF
TRBV28	many	TRBJ1-5	TRBD1	TGTGCCAGCAGGTCTACAGGGGGCGGTCAGCCCCAGCATTTT	CASRSTGGGQPQHF
TRBV10-3	NA	TRBJ1-5	TRBD1	TGTGCCATCAGGACAGGGGGGGATCAGCCCCAGCATTTT	CAIRTGGDQPQHF
TRBV15	many	TRBJ1-2	NA	TGTGCCACCAGCAGGGACAGCCTCTATGGCTACACCTTC	CATSRDSLYGYTF
TRBV29-1	few	TRBJ2-1	NA	TGCAGCGTTGGATACAATGAGCAGTTCTTC	CSVGYNEQFF
TRBV20-1	NA	TRBJ2-1	TRBD2	TGCAGTGCCAGAAGCGGGAGAGGTGAGAATGAGCAGTTCTTC	CSARSGRGENEQFF
TRBV7-6	few	TRBJ1-3	TRBD1	TGTGCCAGCAGCCCGAGACAGGGGGCTTATGAAAACACCATATATTTT	CASSPRQGAYENTIYF
TRBV18	few	TRBJ2-1	NA	TGTGCCAGCTCACCGGACTCCACTTACAATGAGCAGTTCTTC	CASSPDSTYNEQFF
TRBV19	few	TRBJ1-5	NA	TGTGCCAGTACTACGACAGGTTATAGCAATCAGCCCCAGCATTTT	CASTTTGYSNQPQHF
TRBV9	NA	TRBJ1-1	NA	TGTGCCAGCAGCATCAAAAGTCAGGACACTGAAGCTTTCTTT	CASSIKSQDTEAFF
TRBV4-1	few	TRBJ2-3	TRBD2	TGCGCCAGCAGCCCGATTGCGAGCGGGAGGTCAGATACGCAGTATTTT	CASSPIASGRSDTQYF
TRBV20-1	NA	TRBJ2-2	TRBD2	TGCAGTGCTAGACCCGGGACTAAGGTGCCCGGGGAGCTGTTTTTT	CSARPGTKVPGELFF